These 27 T cell receptor beta chains originate from one sample sequenced in a study of response to subunit inactivated influenza vaccine. TCRdb recomputed calls from the RT-PCR reads with MiXCR, one row per CDR3 protein. The table records roughly 700,000 distinct CDR3 sequences, approximately 14% of them present only once. Source: PBMCs from blood, taken less than 13 days after vaccination. The receptors come from a man aged 45-65 years who received an inactivated influenza vaccine.

The chain couples TRBV29-1 to TRBJ2-5, with D possibly being TRBD1 or TRBD2 (5 bases each). Germline values: CDR1 SQVTM, CDR2 ANQGSEA. Trimming removed 7 bases from V and 4 bases from J, with 16 bases in between. CDR3 length: 13 residues. The CDR3 region is CSALWGLGETQYF. As DNA, the CDR3 is TGCAGCGCCCTTTGGGGGTTGGGAGAGACCCAGTACTTC.

V gene TRBV20-1 combines with J gene TRBJ1-1, with D possibly TRBD1 on 5 matching bases. CDR3 size: 12 residues. Trimming took off 1 base at V and 3 bases at J, with 6 bases between the two ends. CDR1 is DFQATT and CDR2 is SNEGSKA in the germline V gene (reference sequence). CDR3 in DNA: TGCAGTGCTAGAGGGGGGTACACTGAAGCTTTCTTT. Its translation is CSARGGYTEAFF.

DNA of the CDR3: TGCAGTGCTAGAGATCGGACTTCTTACCAAGAGACCCAGTACTTC. Protein sequence: CSARDRTSYQETQYF. The chain combines TRBV20-1 with TRBJ2-5, with D perhaps TRBD2 (5 bases). CDR1 is DFQATT, CDR2 SNEGSKA, per germline (reference sequence). This CDR3 is built from 15 residues. The V and J ends lost 0 bases and 0 bases respectively, with 11 bases between them.

A few counts support this clonotype. V and J are TRBV5-6 and TRBJ2-1; D tentatively reads TRBD1 or TRBD2 (5 bases each). Looked up from germline, CDR1 is SGHDT and CDR2 is YYEEEE. The germline V and J ends were trimmed by 0 bases and 5 bases, with 15 bases remaining between them. The CDR3 totals 16 residues. Here the CDR3 DNA reads TGTGCCAGCAGCTTGGCGGGACGGAATCCTGACAATGAGCAGTTCTTC. Translated, it gives CASSLAGRNPDNEQFF.

This clonotype was observed many times. One junction end disagrees with the germline gene, perhaps due to a read error. The V gene is TRBV7-9, the J gene TRBJ2-7; 11 bases are shared with TRBD2. CDR1 and CDR2 (germline): SEHNR, FQNEAQ (reference sequence). The CDR3 runs 14 residues. As DNA, the CDR3 is TGTGCCAGCAGCCTAGCGGGGGGAATCTACGAGCAGTACTTC. Translating it yields CASSLAGGIYEQYF.

As DNA, the CDR3 is TGCAGTGCAAGCCCCCCGGGATTTACCATCCAAGAGACCCAGTACTTC. Translated: CSASPPGFTIQETQYF. This sequence joins TRBV20-1 and TRBJ2-5; D may be TRBD2 (5 bases). The CDR3 spans 16 residues. Germline V CDR1 and CDR2: DFQATT, SNEGSKA (reference sequence). The V end was cut by 6 bases, the J end by 1 base, with 21 bases between.

In this sample, this clonotype turned up many times. The rearrangement joins TRBV10-1 to TRBJ2-2; 11 bases fit TRBD2. CDR1 is WNHNN, CDR2 SYGVQD, per germline (reference sequence). The CDR3 runs 16 residues. With V trimmed by 2 bases and J by 5 bases, 4 bases remained unmatched. The DNA of the CDR3 is TGCGCCAGCAGTGAGGGACTAGCGGGTCCAACCGGGGAGCTGTTTTTT. This gives the protein CASSEGLAGPTGELFF.

The V and J genes are TRBV12-3 or TRBV12-4 and TRBJ1-5, with D uncertain. V lost 6 bases, J lost 5 bases, and 14 bases lay in between. CDR3 length: 14 amino acids. CDR3 in DNA: TGTGCCAGCAGCTTGCAGTACCGGGATCAGCCCCAGCATTTT. Translating gives CASSLQYRDQPQHF.

This clonotype has just a few counts. The J gene is TRBJ2-7, the V gene TRBV29-1, with 11 bases lining up with TRBD1. The germline CDR1 and CDR2 sequences are SQVTM and ANQGSEA. After removal of 6 bases from V and 4 bases from J, the junction contained 8 bases not matched to a gene. CDR3 size: 14 residues. CDR3 nucleotide sequence: TGCAGCGTAATGCCGGGACAGGGGGAGTACGAGCAGTACTTC. This sequence encodes CSVMPGQGEYEQYF.

The CDR3 DNA is TGTGCCAGCAGTTACGGAGGGGGGCCTAATGAAAAACTGTTTTTT. This codes for CASSYGGGPNEKLFF. This chain connects TRBV6-5 to TRBJ1-4, with D perhaps TRBD1 (6 bases). Trimming removed 2 bases from V and 3 bases from J, with 10 bases in between. Germline lookup yields CDR1 MNHEY and CDR2 SVGAGI. The CDR3 length is 15 residues.

The V gene is TRBV9, the J gene TRBJ1-3; no clear D. Germline loops: CDR1 SGDLS, CDR2 YYNGEE. Trimming shortened V by 1 base and J by 3 bases, and 14 bases separated the two germline ends. This CDR3 is 16 amino acids long. CDR3 region: CASSVSGRLNGNTIYF. CDR3 nucleotides: TGTGCCAGCAGCGTAAGTGGAAGGTTGAATGGAAACACCATATATTTT. Supplemented by reference TRBV9 and TRBJ1-3, the full variable domain reads DSGVTQTPKHLITATGQRVTLRCSPRSGDLSVYWYQQSLDQGLQFLIQYYNGEERAKGNILERFSAQQFPDLHSELNLSSLELGDSALYFCASSVSGRLNGNTIYFGEGSWLTVV.

The chain is built from TRBV10-3 and TRBJ2-3, with D tentatively TRBD1 (5 bases). The assigned J gene may be wrong: the sequence end matches TRBJ1-5 better. This CDR3 spans 17 amino acids. Germline values: CDR1 ENHRY, CDR2 SYGVKD. The CDR3 sequence is CAIRPGVGREDTDTQHF. The CDR3 region has the DNA TGTGCCATCAGGCCGGGCGTGGGGCGGGAGGACACAGATACGCAGCATTTT.

This clonotype appeared many times. The chain employs TRBV11-2 and TRBJ2-7; 11 nucleotides align to TRBD2. V trimming: 5 bases; J trimming: 2 bases; junction bases outside the gene matches: 5. The CDR3 is made up of 15 amino acids. Germline V gene sequence: CDR1 SGHAT, CDR2 FQNNGV. The CDR3 spells CASSHSSGGAYEQYF. As DNA, the CDR3 is TGTGCCAGCAGCCACAGTAGCGGGGGGGCCTACGAGCAGTACTTC.

The chain has TRBV28 and TRBJ2-5; D perhaps matches TRBD2 (7 bases). CDR1 and CDR2 from the germline V gene are MDHEN and SYDVKM. The CDR3 sequence is 16 residues long. V was clipped by 1 base and J by 9 bases, with 21 bases between them. The CDR3 here is CASSLSIAGATLAQYF. CDR3 nucleotides: TGTGCCAGCAGTTTATCGATCGCGGGGGCCACGTTAGCCCAGTACTTC.

Many counts were recorded for this clonotype. This sequence joins TRBV5-1 and TRBJ1-3; the D is unclear. Between the trimmed V and J ends, which lost 0 bases and 5 bases, there was a span of 6 bases. CDR1 and CDR2 (germline): SGHRS, YFSETQ. The length of the CDR3 is 13 residues. The CDR3 DNA follows: TGCGCCAGCAGCTTGGATTGGAGAAACACCATATATTTT. Translated: CASSLDWRNTIYF.

This clonotype turned up a few times. V is TRBV11-2 and J is TRBJ2-3, with 11 nucleotides matching TRBD2. Per the germline V gene, CDR1 is SGHAT and CDR2 is FQNNGV. V lost 4 bases to trimming and J lost 5 bases; unmatched junction nucleotides: 5. The CDR3 extends over 15 amino acids. CDR3 sequence reads: CASSSTSGGGDTQYF. DNA for the CDR3: TGTGCCAGCAGCTCAACTAGCGGGGGTGGAGATACGCAGTATTTT.

This clonotype was counted a few times. This sequence joins TRBV28 and TRBJ2-1; D is unresolved. The germline CDR1 and CDR2 sequences are MDHEN and SYDVKM. This CDR3 is 14 amino acids long. Between the trimmed V and J ends, which lost 4 bases and 2 bases, there was a span of 9 bases. CDR3 DNA sequence: TGTGCCAGCAGTTGGCTAAATCCCTACAATGAGCAGTTCTTC. It specifies CASSWLNPYNEQFF.

This clonotype was recorded a few times. The chain is built from TRBV29-1 and TRBJ2-7, with 8 bases aligning to TRBD1. The length of the CDR3 is 14 residues. Germline lookup yields CDR1 SQVTM and CDR2 ANQGSEA. V trimming: 7 bases; J trimming: 0 bases; junction bases outside the gene matches: 8. DNA of the CDR3: TGCAGCGGGATAGACAGGGGCCCCTCCTACGAGCAGTACTTC. The encoded protein is CSGIDRGPSYEQYF.

Here the CDR3 DNA reads TGTGCCAGCAGCCCAGACGGGATTGAGCAGTTCTTC. It translates to CASSPDGIEQFF. This chain links TRBV7-2 with TRBJ2-1; tentatively, D is TRBD2 (5 bases). The CDR3 length is 12 residues. Trimming took 5 bases from V and 9 from J, leaving 11 bases between them. Germline V gives CDR1 SGHTA, CDR2 FQGNSA.

This chain connects TRBV5-1 to TRBJ2-7, with 9 bases lining up with TRBD1. The CDR3 sequence is 16 residues long. The germline V gene has CDR1 SGHRS and CDR2 YFSETQ. Germline trimming cut 2 bases from V and 3 bases from J; bases unmatched to any gene: 9. In DNA form, the CDR3 reads TGCGCCAGCAGCTTCCTGACCGGGACAGGGATCTACGAGCAGTACTTC. Translation: CASSFLTGTGIYEQYF.

In this sample, this clonotype turned up a few times. The CDR3 coding sequence is TGTGCCAGCAGCTTACTCGCGGCCGGGGACATTCAGTACTTC. Translated, it gives CASSLLAAGDIQYF. The gene calls are TRBV7-9 and TRBJ2-4; maybe TRBD2 (5 bases). In germline, CDR1 is SEHNR, CDR2 FQNEAQ (reference sequence). V lost 2 bases and J 8 bases, leaving 13 bases between the germline ends. The CDR3 covers 14 residues.

The chain recombines TRBV20-1 with TRBJ2-2; TRBD2 aligns across 8 bases. The CDR3 spans 16 residues. V gave up 1 base and J gave up 5 bases; unmatched junction bases: 9. CDR1 is DFQATT, CDR2 SNEGSKA, per germline (reference sequence). CDR3 in amino acids: CSARGIASSGTGELFF. In DNA, the CDR3 is TGCAGTGCTAGAGGTATAGCCTCTAGCGGGACCGGGGAGCTGTTTTTT.

Ten or more counts support this clonotype. The CDR3 sequence is CASSLKAGGLQFF. CDR3 nucleotide sequence: TGTGCCAGCAGTTTAAAGGCAGGGGGATTGCAGTTCTTC. The chain links TRBV12-3 or TRBV12-4 to TRBJ2-1; TRBD1 matches at 7 bases. The CDR3 covers 13 residues. Trimming at V came to 2 bases and at J to 12 bases, leaving 7 bases not matched to a gene.

The V and J genes are TRBV7-9 and TRBJ2-3, with TRBD2 matching 7 bases. The ends lost 4 bases at V and 4 bases at J; junction bases unmatched: 8. The CDR3 has 15 residues. CDR1 and CDR2 from the germline V gene are SEHNR and FQNEAQ (reference sequence). In DNA, the CDR3 is TGTGCCAGCAGCTCCAACGGGGAGGGATCAGATACGCAGTATTTT. Amino acid sequence: CASSSNGEGSDTQYF.

This clonotype was picked up a small number of times. V usage is TRBV7-8 and J usage is TRBJ2-7; 7 nucleotides agree with TRBD1. CDR1 SGHVS and CDR2 FQNEAQ come from the germline V gene. V shed 1 base, J shed 5 bases, and the junction held 8 bases outside the gene matches. The CDR3 extends over 15 amino acids. The CDR3 sequence: CASSLVVQGINEQYF. CDR3 nucleotide sequence: TGTGCCAGCAGCTTAGTCGTACAGGGGATCAACGAGCAGTACTTC.

This clonotype was observed a handful of times. The genes are TRBV28 and TRBJ1-5, with D unresolved. The CDR3 length is 15 residues. Trimming stripped 6 bases from V and 2 bases from J, with 14 bases between. CDR1 MDHEN and CDR2 SYDVKM come from the germline V gene. CDR3 region: CASRPTIIGNQPQHF. CDR3 nucleotides: TGTGCCAGCAGACCAACAATAATTGGCAATCAGCCCCAGCATTTT.

The chain recombines TRBV7-9 with TRBJ2-5; D might be TRBD1 or TRBD2, each matching 5 bases. CDR3 size: 15 residues. The V end lost 3 bases, the J end lost 1 base, and 12 bases lay between the germline ends. Germline loops: CDR1 SEHNR, CDR2 FQNEAQ (reference sequence). The CDR3, as DNA: TGTGCCAGCAGCTTCCTGTCGGGGCCCCAAGAGACCCAGTACTTC. Translating gives CASSFLSGPQETQYF.